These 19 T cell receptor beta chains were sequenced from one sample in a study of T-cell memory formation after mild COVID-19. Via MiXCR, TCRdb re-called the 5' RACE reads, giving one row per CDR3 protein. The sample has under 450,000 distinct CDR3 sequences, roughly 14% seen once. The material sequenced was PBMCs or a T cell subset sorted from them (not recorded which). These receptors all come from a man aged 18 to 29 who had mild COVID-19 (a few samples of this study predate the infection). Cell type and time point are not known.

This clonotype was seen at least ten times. The CDR3 DNA reads TGTGCCAGCAGCCCCAGGACAGGACGTAATCAGCCCCAGCATTTT. This gives the protein CASSPRTGRNQPQHF. This chain joins TRBV7-6 and TRBJ1-5; 7 bases agree with TRBD1. J gave up 4 bases and V 5 bases, and 8 bases lay outside the gene matches. The CDR3 consists of 15 residues. Germline loops: CDR1 SGHVS, CDR2 FNYEAQ.

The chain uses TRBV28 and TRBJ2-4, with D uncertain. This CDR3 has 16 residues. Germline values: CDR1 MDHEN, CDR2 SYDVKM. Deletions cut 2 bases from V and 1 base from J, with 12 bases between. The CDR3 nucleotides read TGTGCCAGCAGTTTAGCACATTTCGTGGCCAAAAACATTCAGTACTTC. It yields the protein CASSLAHFVAKNIQYF.

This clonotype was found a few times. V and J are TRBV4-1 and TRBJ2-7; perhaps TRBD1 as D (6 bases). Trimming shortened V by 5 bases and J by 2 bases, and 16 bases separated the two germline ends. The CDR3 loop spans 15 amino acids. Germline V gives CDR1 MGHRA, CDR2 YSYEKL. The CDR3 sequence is CASSENGRDTYEQYF. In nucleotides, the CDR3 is TGCGCCAGCAGCGAAAATGGCAGGGACACCTACGAGCAGTACTTC.

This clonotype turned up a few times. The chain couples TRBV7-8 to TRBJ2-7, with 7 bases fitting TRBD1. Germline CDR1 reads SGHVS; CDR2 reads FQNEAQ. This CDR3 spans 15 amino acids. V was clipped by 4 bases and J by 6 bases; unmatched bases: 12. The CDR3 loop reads CASSYPLQGKGEQYV. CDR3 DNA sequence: TGTGCCAGCAGCTACCCCTTACAGGGGAAGGGCGAGCAGTACGTC.

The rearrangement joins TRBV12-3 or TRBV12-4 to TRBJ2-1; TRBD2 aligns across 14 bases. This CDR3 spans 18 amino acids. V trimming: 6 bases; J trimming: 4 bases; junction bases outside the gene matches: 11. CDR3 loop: CASSSNPGLAGGYNEQFF. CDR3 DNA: TGTGCCAGCAGCTCTAACCCCGGACTAGCGGGGGGATACAATGAGCAGTTCTTC.

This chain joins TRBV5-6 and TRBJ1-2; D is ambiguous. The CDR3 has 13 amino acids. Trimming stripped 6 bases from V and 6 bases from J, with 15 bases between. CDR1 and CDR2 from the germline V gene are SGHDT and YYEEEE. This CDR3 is CASTKVRDDGYTF. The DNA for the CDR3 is TGTGCCAGCACTAAGGTACGGGATGATGGCTACACCTTC. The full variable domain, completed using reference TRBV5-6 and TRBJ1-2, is DAGVTQSPTHLIKTRGQQVTLRCSPKSGHDTVSWYQQALGQGPQFIFQYYEEEERQRGNFPDRFSGHQFPNYSSELNVNALLLGDSALYLCASTKVRDDGYTFGSGTRLTVV.

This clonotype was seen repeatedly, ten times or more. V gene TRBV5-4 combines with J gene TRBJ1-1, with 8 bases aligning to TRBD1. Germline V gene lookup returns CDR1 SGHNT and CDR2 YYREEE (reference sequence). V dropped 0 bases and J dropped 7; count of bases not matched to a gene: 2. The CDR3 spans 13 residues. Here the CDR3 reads CASSLGGTGEAFF. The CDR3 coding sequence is TGTGCCAGCAGCTTGGGTGGGACAGGTGAAGCTTTCTTT.

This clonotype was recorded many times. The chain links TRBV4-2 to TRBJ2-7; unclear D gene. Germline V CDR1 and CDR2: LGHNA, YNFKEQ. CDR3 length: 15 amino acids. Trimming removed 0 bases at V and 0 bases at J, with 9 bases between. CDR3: CASSQDLDSSYEQYF. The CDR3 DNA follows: TGTGCCAGCAGCCAAGATTTAGATAGCTCCTACGAGCAGTACTTC.

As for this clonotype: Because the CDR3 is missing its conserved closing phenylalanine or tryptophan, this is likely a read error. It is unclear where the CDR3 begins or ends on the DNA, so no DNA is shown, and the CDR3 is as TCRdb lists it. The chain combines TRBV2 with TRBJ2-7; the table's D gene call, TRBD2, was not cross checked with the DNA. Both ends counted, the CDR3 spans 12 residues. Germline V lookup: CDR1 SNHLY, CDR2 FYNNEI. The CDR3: CASRVTSGAPSS.

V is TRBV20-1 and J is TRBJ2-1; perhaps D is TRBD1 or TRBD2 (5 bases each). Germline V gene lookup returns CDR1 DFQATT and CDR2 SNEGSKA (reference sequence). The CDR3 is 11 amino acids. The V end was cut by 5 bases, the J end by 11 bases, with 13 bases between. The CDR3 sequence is CSAYRDQKQFF. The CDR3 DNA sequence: TGCAGTGCTTACCGGGACCAGAAGCAGTTCTTC.

Here the CDR3 reads CASSLAGTGETQYF. In nucleotides, the CDR3 is TGTGCCAGCAGTTTAGCGGGGACAGGGGAGACCCAGTACTTC. The chain combines TRBV12-3 or TRBV12-4 with TRBJ2-5; TRBD1 agrees at 9 bases. Trimming took 0 bases from V and 5 from J; bases not matched to a gene: 1. The CDR3 has 14 residues.

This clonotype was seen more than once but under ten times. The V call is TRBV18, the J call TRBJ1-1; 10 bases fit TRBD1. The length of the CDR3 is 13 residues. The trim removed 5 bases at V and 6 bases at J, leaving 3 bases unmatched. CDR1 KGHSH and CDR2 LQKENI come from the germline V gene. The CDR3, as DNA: TGTGCCAGCTCAGGACAGGGGGGGCCTGAAGCTTTCTTT. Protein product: CASSGQGGPEAFF. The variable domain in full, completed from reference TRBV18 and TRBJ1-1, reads NAGVMQNPRHLVRRRGQEARLRCSPMKGHSHVYWYRQLPEEGLKFMVYLQKENIIDESGMPKERFSAEFPKEGPSILRIQQVVRGDSAAYFCASSGQGGPEAFFGQGTRLTVV.

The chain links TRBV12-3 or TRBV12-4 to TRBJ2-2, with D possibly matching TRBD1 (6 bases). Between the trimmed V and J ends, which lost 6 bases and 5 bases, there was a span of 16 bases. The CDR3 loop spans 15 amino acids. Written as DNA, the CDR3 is TGTGCCAGCAGCCATGGACAGTTACGGACCGGGGAGCTGTTTTTT. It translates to CASSHGQLRTGELFF.

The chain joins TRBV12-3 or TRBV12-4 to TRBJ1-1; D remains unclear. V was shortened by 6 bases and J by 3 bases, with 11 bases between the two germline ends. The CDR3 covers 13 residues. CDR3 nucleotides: TGTGCCAGCAGCGTAATTGCGGACACTGAAGCTTTCTTT. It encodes CASSVIADTEAFF.

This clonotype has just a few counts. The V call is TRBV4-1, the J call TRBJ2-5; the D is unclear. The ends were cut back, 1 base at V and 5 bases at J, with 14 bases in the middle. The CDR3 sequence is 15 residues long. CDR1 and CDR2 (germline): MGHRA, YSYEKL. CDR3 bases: TGCGCCAGCAGCCAAGCCCCGGACGGGCAGGAGACCCAGTACTTC. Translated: CASSQAPDGQETQYF.

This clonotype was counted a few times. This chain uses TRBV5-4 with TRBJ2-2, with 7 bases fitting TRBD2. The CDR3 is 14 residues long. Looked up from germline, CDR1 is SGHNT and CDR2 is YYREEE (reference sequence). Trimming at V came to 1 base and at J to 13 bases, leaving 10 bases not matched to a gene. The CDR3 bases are TGTGCCAGCAGCTTGTGGGCTAGCGGTGGGATGCTGTTTTTT. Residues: CASSLWASGGMLFF.

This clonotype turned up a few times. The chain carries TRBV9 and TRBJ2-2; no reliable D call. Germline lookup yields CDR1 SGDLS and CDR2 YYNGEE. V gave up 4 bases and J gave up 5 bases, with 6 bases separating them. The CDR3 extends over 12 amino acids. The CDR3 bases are TGTGCCAGCAGCATGGGTACCGGGGAGCTGTTTTTT. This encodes CASSMGTGELFF.

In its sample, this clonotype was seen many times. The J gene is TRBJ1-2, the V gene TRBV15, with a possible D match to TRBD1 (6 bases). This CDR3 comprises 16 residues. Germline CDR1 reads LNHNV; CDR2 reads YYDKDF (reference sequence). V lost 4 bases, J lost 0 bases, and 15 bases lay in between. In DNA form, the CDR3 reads TGTGCCACCAGCACCAAAAAAAACAGGGCTAACTATGGCTACACCTTC. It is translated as CATSTKKNRANYGYTF.

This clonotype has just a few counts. The CDR3 spells CASSWGPGTDTQYF. Here the CDR3 DNA reads TGCGCCAGCAGCTGGGGACCTGGTACAGATACGCAGTATTTT. The rearrangement uses TRBV5-1 and TRBJ2-3; tentatively, D is TRBD1 or TRBD2 (5 bases each). CDR3 length: 14 amino acids. V lost 3 bases and J 3 bases, leaving 11 bases between the germline ends. CDR1 is SGHRS and CDR2 is YFSETQ in the germline V gene.